Below are 20 T cell receptor beta chains sequenced from a single sample in a study of Graves' ophthalmopathy and Graves' hyperthyroidism. RNA transcripts yielded amplified TCR beta CDR3 regions. A first-round RT-PCR used HTBI primers, followed by a second-round multiplex PCR. One entry per CDR3 protein, called by TCRdb with MiXCR from the multiplex PCR reads. The profile shows 740,000 or so distinct CDR3 sequences, 40% of them singletons. Sample: peripheral blood. The receptors stem from an adult man with Graves' ophthalmopathy.

In regard to this clonotype: One base away lies a much larger clone, so this may be a sequencing read error. The CDR3 carries no conserved terminal phenylalanine or tryptophan, so it likely arises from a read error. The rearrangement links TRBV7-2 to TRBJ1-1, with D perhaps matching TRBD1 (5 bases). The CDR3 runs 13 residues. The V gene's germline CDR1 is SGHTA and CDR2 FQGNSA. V was pared by 3 bases and J by 7 bases, with 12 bases between. CDR3 DNA: TGTGCCAGCAGCTTGGTTCAGACAGTTGAAGCTTTCTCT. The encoded protein is CASSLVQTVEAFS.

Here the CDR3 DNA reads TGTGCCAGCAGACAGGCCCTAGCGGGGAGGTCCGGGGAGCTGTTTTTT. It yields the protein CASRQALAGRSGELFF. The V gene is TRBV25-1, the J gene TRBJ2-2; 9 positions match TRBD2. V lost 6 bases to trimming and J lost 6 bases; unmatched junction nucleotides: 11. CDR1 is MGHDK, CDR2 SYGVNS, per germline. The CDR3 spans 16 residues.

The CDR3 DNA reads as TGTGCCAGCAGCCAGTCCGTCGGCGGGAGGACAGATACGCAGTATTTT. Protein: CASSQSVGGRTDTQYF. This chain uses TRBV7-6 with TRBJ2-3; 8 nucleotides align to TRBD2. CDR1 is SGHVS and CDR2 is FNYEAQ in the germline V gene. The CDR3 length is 16 residues. After removal of 5 bases from V and 3 bases from J, the junction contained 10 bases not matched to a gene.

This chain uses TRBV7-2 with TRBJ2-7; TRBD2 matches 11 bases. The J call could be wrong; TRBJ2-1 is a better fit for the DNA end. This CDR3 region has 16 residues. Germline V gene data show CDR1 as SGHTA and CDR2 as FQGNSA. CDR3 protein: CASSRTSGRSYNEQFF. The CDR3 DNA reads as TGTGCCAGCAGCCGGACTAGCGGGCGGTCCTACAATGAGCAGTTCTTC.

This clonotype has only a few counts. V usage is TRBV7-9 and J usage is TRBJ2-7; tentative D call: TRBD2 (5 bases). The length of the CDR3 is 13 residues. Trimming took 3 bases from V and 9 from J, leaving 15 bases between them. Per germline, CDR1 SEHNR and CDR2 FQNEAQ (reference sequence). CDR3 bases: TGTGCCAGCAGCTTGAGCGGTAAGGACGGGCAGTACTTC. Translation: CASSLSGKDGQYF.

This clonotype was recorded a few times. The CDR3 sequence is CASSTADGRGYTF. DNA of the CDR3: TGTGCCAGTAGTACCGCGGACGGCCGGGGCTACACCTTC. The chain recombines TRBV19 with TRBJ1-2; unclear D gene. With 4 bases removed from V and 8 bases from J, the gap between germline ends came to 14 bases. Germline V CDR1 and CDR2: LNHDA, SQIVND (reference sequence). The CDR3 is 13 residues long.

This clonotype was observed at least ten times. Germline and junction disagree at one end, which may indicate a read error. The chain couples TRBV7-8 to TRBJ2-5; D is unresolved. Germline V CDR1 and CDR2: SGHVS, FQNEAQ. This CDR3 contains 14 residues. Here the CDR3 DNA reads TGCGCCAGCAGGTTAGGCCCGCTCCAAGAGACCCAGTACTTC. It encodes CASRLGPLQETQYF.

This clonotype was seen at least ten times. The V call is TRBV7-2, the J call TRBJ1-3; weak D call: TRBD1 (6 bases). V was trimmed by 3 bases and J by 4 bases, leaving 7 bases between them. Germline lookup yields CDR1 SGHTA and CDR2 FQGNSA. CDR3 size: 13 residues. The CDR3 nucleotides read TGTGCCAGCAGCTTCGGACAGGGAAACACCATATATTTT. Its protein is CASSFGQGNTIYF.

This chain links TRBV14 with TRBJ1-3, with unresolved D. CDR1 and CDR2 from the germline V gene are SGHDN and FVKESK. The CDR3 is 16 residues long. The V and J ends lost 4 bases and 4 bases respectively, with 17 bases between them. Here the CDR3 DNA reads TGTGCCAGCAGCCTCTCGCCCGGGCTTGGAGGAAACACCATATATTTT. This encodes CASSLSPGLGGNTIYF.

This chain links TRBV11-2 with TRBJ2-5; 10 nucleotides match TRBD1. There are 13 residues in the CDR3. In germline, CDR1 is SGHAT, CDR2 FQNNGV. V gave up 10 bases and J gave up 3 bases; unmatched junction bases: 5. Written as DNA, the CDR3 is TGTGCCATCGCGGGACAGGGGAAAGAGACCCAGTACTTC. The encoded protein is CAIAGQGKETQYF.

This clonotype has a handful of counts. This sequence joins TRBV6-6 and TRBJ1-5, with a possible D match to TRBD1 (5 bases). The CDR3 length is 12 residues. The V gene lost 7 bases and the J gene lost 5 bases, with 9 bases spanning the gap. Germline loops: CDR1 MNHNY, CDR2 SVGAGI (reference sequence). The DNA of the CDR3 is TGTGCCAGCATAGGCAGGGATCAGCCCCAGCATTTT. Its translation is CASIGRDQPQHF.

The rearrangement uses TRBV15 and TRBJ2-1; D remains ambiguous. CDR1 and CDR2 (germline): LNHNV, YYDKDF (reference sequence). The CDR3 is made up of 13 amino acids. Deletions cut 2 bases from V and 9 bases from J, with 11 bases between. This CDR3 is CATSRLRVGEQFF. CDR3 DNA: TGTGCCACCAGCAGACTAAGGGTTGGTGAGCAGTTCTTC.

This clonotype was observed many times. The chain uses TRBV2 and TRBJ1-4; D remains unclear. The germline gives CDR1 SNHLY, CDR2 FYNNEI. The CDR3 spans 19 residues. Trimming took off 6 bases at V and 3 bases at J, with 26 bases between the two ends. CDR3 amino acids: CASRREPAAISSANEKLFF. In DNA form, the CDR3 reads TGTGCCAGCAGGAGGGAACCGGCGGCCATTTCATCGGCTAATGAAAAACTGTTTTTT.

This clonotype showed up just a few times. This rearrangement joins TRBV2 to TRBJ2-5; tentative D call: TRBD1 (6 bases). Between the trimmed V and J ends, which lost 7 bases and 3 bases, there was a span of 15 bases. Germline loops: CDR1 SNHLY, CDR2 FYNNEI. The CDR3 is made up of 14 amino acids. Written as DNA, the CDR3 is TGTGCCAGCAATATCCGGGACACTGAAGAGACCCAGTACTTC. This codes for CASNIRDTEETQYF.

V is TRBV6-1 and J is TRBJ2-5; D ambiguous. Per germline, CDR1 MNHNS and CDR2 SASEGT. The CDR3 spans 13 residues. The ends were cut back, 7 bases at V and 7 bases at J, with 16 bases in the middle. The CDR3 spells CASITVRSGTQYF. The CDR3 nucleotides read TGTGCCAGCATTACAGTCAGGTCAGGGACCCAGTACTTC.

The rearrangement joins TRBV9 to TRBJ2-2; D is uncertain. The germline gives CDR1 SGDLS, CDR2 YYNGEE. This CDR3 has 15 residues. Trimming left V 4 bases short and J 3 bases short, with 13 bases between. CDR3 bases: TGTGCCAGCAGCAGGCGGACCGCTTACACCGGGGAGCTGTTTTTT. It encodes CASSRRTAYTGELFF.

This clonotype was seen once. The rearrangement uses TRBV15 and TRBJ2-6; D is perhaps TRBD2 (5 bases). This CDR3 has 15 amino acids. Germline values: CDR1 LNHNV, CDR2 YYDKDF (reference sequence). Trimming took off 0 bases at V and 3 bases at J, with 6 bases between the two ends. Written as DNA, the CDR3 is TGTGCCACCAGCAGAGACGGGGATGGGGCCAACGTCCTGACTTTC. It encodes CATSRDGDGANVLTF.

The V call is TRBV29-1, the J call TRBJ1-4; D gene unclear. V was cut by 5 bases and J by 5 bases, with 12 bases left in between. CDR3 length equals 13 residues. The germline CDR1 and CDR2 sequences are SQVTM and ANQGSEA. Here the CDR3 DNA reads TGCAGCGTTCGGACGGTTCAAAATGAAAAACTGTTTTTT. Translated: CSVRTVQNEKLFF.

Regarding this clonotype: The junction differs from germline at one of its ends, possibly a read error. The chain recombines TRBV25-1 with TRBJ1-6; 9 bases align to TRBD1. From germline, CDR1 is MGHDK and CDR2 SYGVNS. The CDR3 contains 16 residues. The CDR3 bases are TGTGCCATCAGTGTAACCCAGGACAGGGGCGGTCCACCCCTCCACTTT. This codes for CAISVTQDRGGPPLHF. The full variable domain, its missing parts supplied by reference TRBV25-1 and TRBJ1-6, is EADIYQTPRYLVIGTGKKITLECSQTMGHDKMYWYQQDPGMELHLIHYSYGVNSTEKGDLSSESTVSRIRTEHFPLTLESARPSHTSQYLCAISVTQDRGGPPLHFGNGTRLTVT.

This chain connects TRBV20-1 to TRBJ2-2; no reliable D call. V was cut by 5 bases and J by 1 base, with 11 bases left in between. The CDR3 has 14 residues. Germline V gene sequence: CDR1 DFQATT, CDR2 SNEGSKA (reference sequence). CDR3 sequence: CSAPRSGNTGELFF. Here the CDR3 DNA reads TGCAGTGCTCCCAGGTCAGGGAACACCGGGGAGCTGTTTTTT.